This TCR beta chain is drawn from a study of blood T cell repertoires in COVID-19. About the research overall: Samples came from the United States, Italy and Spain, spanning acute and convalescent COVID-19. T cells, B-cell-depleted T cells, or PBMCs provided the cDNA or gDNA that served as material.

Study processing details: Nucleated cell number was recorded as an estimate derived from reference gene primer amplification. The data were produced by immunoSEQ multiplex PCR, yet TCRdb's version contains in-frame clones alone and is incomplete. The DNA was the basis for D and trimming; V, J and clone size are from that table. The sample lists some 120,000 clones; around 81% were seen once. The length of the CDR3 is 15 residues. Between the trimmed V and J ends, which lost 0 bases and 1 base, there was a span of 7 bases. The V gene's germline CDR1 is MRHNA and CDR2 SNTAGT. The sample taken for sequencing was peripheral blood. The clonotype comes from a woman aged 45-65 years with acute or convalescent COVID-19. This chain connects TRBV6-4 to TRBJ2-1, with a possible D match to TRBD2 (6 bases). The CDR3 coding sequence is TGTGCCAGCAGTGACTCACGGGAGTCCTACAATGAGCAGTTCTTC. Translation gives CASSDSRESYNEQFF.